These 21 T cell receptor beta chains came from one sample sequenced in a study of a mutant IDH1 vaccine in newly diagnosed glioma. What these receptors recognize is not known. Time point denoted: week 23, last vaccination. The study gave 300 ug of mutant IDH1 20-mer peptide per vaccine dose, with topical imiquimod. TCRdb's table, derived via immunoSEQ multiplex PCR, lists solely in-frame clones and lacks some. This sample has approximately 70,000 clones; 84% occur once, and the top ten carry about an eighth. The sequenced sample was PBMCs, obtained from a glioma patient whose treatment included an IDH1 peptide vaccine. These receptors originate from a man between 18 and 29 years old with glioma.

The chain links TRBV11-2 to TRBJ1-5; D unclear. CDR1 is SGHAT and CDR2 is FQNNGV in the germline V gene. Trimming left V 1 base short and J 9 bases short, with 10 bases between. CDR3 size: 13 residues. DNA for the CDR3: TGTGCCAGCAGCTTAGGGACCGACCGGCCCCAGCATTTT. This sequence encodes CASSLGTDRPQHF.

The chain carries TRBV29-1 and TRBJ2-5; 11 bases are a match to TRBD2. V shed 4 bases and J 2 bases; nucleotides not matched to a gene: 3. This CDR3 has 14 amino acids. Looked up from germline, CDR1 is SQVTM and CDR2 is ANQGSEA. CDR3 nucleotide sequence: TGCAGCGTTGGACTAGCGGGAATTCAAGAGACCCAGTACTTC. Translated: CSVGLAGIQETQYF.

The V call is TRBV19, the J call TRBJ1-1; the D is unclear. Trimming stripped 3 bases from V and 5 bases from J, with 7 bases between. The CDR3 has 12 residues. Germline lookup yields CDR1 LNHDA and CDR2 SQIVND (reference sequence). The CDR3 nucleotides are TGTGCCAGTAGTATCGACCCGACTGAAGCTTTCTTT. Its translation is CASSIDPTEAFF.

This rearrangement joins TRBV19 to TRBJ1-3, with 7 bases that match TRBD1. V lost 9 bases, J lost 4 bases, and 9 bases stayed unmatched. This CDR3 has 14 amino acids. Germline CDR1 is LNHDA and CDR2 is SQIVND (reference sequence). Written as DNA, the CDR3 is TGTGCCAGCCGCACGACAGGGACCGGAAACACCATATATTTT. Protein: CASRTTGTGNTIYF.

V and J are TRBV5-8 and TRBJ1-6; D might be TRBD1 (5 bases). Germline CDR1 reads SGHTS; CDR2 reads YDEGEE. The ends were cut back, 4 bases at V and 6 bases at J, with 17 bases in the middle. CDR3 length: 16 residues. The CDR3 DNA follows: TGTGCCAGCAGCGTGTTGACAGTCCGGAGTAATTCACCCCTCCACTTT. Translated: CASSVLTVRSNSPLHF. Full variable domain (remainder filled in from reference TRBV5-8 and TRBJ1-6): EAGVTQSPTHLIKTRGQQATLRCSPISGHTSVYWYQQALGLGLQFLLWYDEGEERNRGNFPPRFSGRQFPNYSSELNVNALELEDSALYLCASSVLTVRSNSPLHFGNGTRLTVT.

V and J are TRBV5-1 and TRBJ1-4; D is unclear. V lost 3 bases and J 8 bases, leaving 14 bases between the germline ends. The CDR3 is made up of 14 amino acids. The V gene's germline CDR1 is SGHRS and CDR2 YFSETQ. CDR3 nucleotides: TGCGCCAGCAGCTATTCGGGCGAGGGAGAAAAACTGTTTTTT. Translated: CASSYSGEGEKLFF. Looking up the rest from reference TRBV5-1 and TRBJ1-4 gives the full variable domain: KAGVTQTPRYLIKTRGQQVTLSCSPISGHRSVSWYQQTPGQGLQFLFEYFSETQRNKGNFPGRFSGRQFSNSRSEMNVSTLELGDSALYLCASSYSGEGEKLFFGSGTQLSVL.

This chain links TRBV7-8 with TRBJ1-2, with 12 bases that match TRBD1. The germline V gene has CDR1 SGHVS and CDR2 FQNEAQ. The CDR3 totals 17 residues. V lost 3 bases to trimming and J lost 1 base; unmatched junction nucleotides: 6. The DNA of the CDR3 is TGTGCCAGCAGCTTCGGGACAGGGGGCGAATTTAACTATGGCTACACCTTC. Amino acids: CASSFGTGGEFNYGYTF. The full variable domain, with the rest looked up from reference TRBV7-8 and TRBJ1-2, is GAGVSQSPRYKVAKRGQDVALRCDPISGHVSLFWYQQALGQGPEFLTYFQNEAQLDKSGLPSDRFFAERPEGSVSTLKIQRTQQEDSAVYLCASSFGTGGEFNYGYTFGSGTRLTVV.

This chain connects TRBV4-1 to TRBJ2-7, with D perhaps matching TRBD1 (5 bases). Germline V gene lookup returns CDR1 MGHRA and CDR2 YSYEKL. The V gene lost 1 base and the J gene lost 3 bases, with 10 bases spanning the gap. The CDR3 is 14 residues long. The CDR3 reads CASSQVETDYEQYF. The CDR3 nucleotides are TGCGCCAGCAGCCAAGTTGAGACAGACTACGAGCAGTACTTC.

The chain employs TRBV5-6 and TRBJ1-2; D is possibly TRBD1 (5 bases). The V gene's germline CDR1 is SGHDT and CDR2 YYEEEE. V lost 4 bases, J lost 4 bases, and 14 bases lay in between. This CDR3 comprises 14 residues. CDR3 residues: CASSRLDNGYGYTF. DNA of the CDR3: TGTGCCAGCAGCCGTCTGGACAACGGCTATGGCTACACCTTC.

V gene TRBV5-6 combines with J gene TRBJ2-3, with 7 bases lining up with TRBD2. This CDR3 is built from 14 residues. With 1 base clipped from V and 3 bases from J, the junction kept 2 bases outside the gene matches. Germline V gene sequence: CDR1 SGHDT, CDR2 YYEEEE. The CDR3 DNA follows: TGTGCCAGCAGCTTGCCGGGAGGTACAGATACGCAGTATTTT. Protein sequence: CASSLPGGTDTQYF.

CDR3 DNA: TGTGCCAGCAGCTCAACCTTGGGTGGGGTTGAGACAGGGCTATACGAGCAGTACTTC. Translated: CASSSTLGGVETGLYEQYF. The chain couples TRBV7-9 to TRBJ2-7; TRBD1 aligns across 7 bases. The CDR3 contains 19 residues. Germline assignment: CDR1 SEHNR and CDR2 FQNEAQ (reference sequence). V shed 4 bases and J 4 bases; nucleotides not matched to a gene: 22.

The chain is built from TRBV9 and TRBJ1-3; D unclear. Germline lookup yields CDR1 SGDLS and CDR2 YYNGEE. Trimming took 5 bases from V and 2 from J, leaving 11 bases between them. The CDR3 has 14 residues. CDR3 bases: TGTGCCAGCAGTAAACGGAACACTGGAAACACCATATATTTT. It translates to CASSKRNTGNTIYF.

The chain carries TRBV9 and TRBJ1-4; TRBD1 matches at 10 bases. The CDR3 totals 15 residues. Germline values: CDR1 SGDLS, CDR2 YYNGEE. The ends lost 2 bases at V and 7 bases at J; junction bases unmatched: 5. CDR3 in DNA: TGTGCCAGCAGCGTTGGACAGGGGGGTTTTGAAAAACTGTTTTTT. Amino acid sequence: CASSVGQGGFEKLFF.

The chain carries TRBV4-3 and TRBJ2-2; perhaps TRBD1 as D (6 bases). CDR3 length: 13 residues. CDR1 LGHNA and CDR2 YSLEER come from the germline V gene. The V gene lost 2 bases and the J gene lost 5 bases, with 6 bases spanning the gap. The CDR3 loop reads CASSQTGTGELFF. The CDR3 nucleotides are TGCGCCAGCAGCCAAACAGGGACCGGGGAGCTGTTTTTT.

This clone was picked up a small number of times. In the same sample, other DNA sequences code for this CDR3. The chain links TRBV9 to TRBJ1-4; 8 bases are a match to TRBD1. This CDR3 is built from 15 residues. Trimming took 3 bases from V and 6 from J; bases not matched to a gene: 7. CDR1 and CDR2 (germline): SGDLS, YYNGEE. The CDR3 coding sequence is TGTGCCAGCAGCGATGGGACAGGACGGCATGAAAAACTGTTTTTT. It is translated as CASSDGTGRHEKLFF.

The V call is TRBV10-3, the J call TRBJ2-1; D unresolved. The germline V gene encodes CDR1 ENHRY and CDR2 SYGVKD. V lost 3 bases, J lost 4 bases, and 13 bases lay in between. This CDR3 region has 15 residues. CDR3 residues: CAISDRPAPYNEQFF. In nucleotides, the CDR3 is TGTGCCATCAGTGACCGCCCGGCGCCATACAATGAGCAGTTCTTC.

V usage is TRBV19 and J usage is TRBJ2-1, with 10 bases matching TRBD2. This CDR3 comprises 15 residues. V was pared by 1 base and J by 6 bases, with 3 bases of the junction left unmatched. CDR1 is LNHDA, CDR2 SQIVND, per germline (reference sequence). This CDR3 reads CASSIASGSVNEQFF. Written as DNA, the CDR3 is TGTGCCAGTAGTATAGCTAGCGGGAGTGTCAATGAGCAGTTCTTC. The variable domain in full, completed from reference TRBV19 and TRBJ2-1, reads DGGITQSPKYLFRKEGQNVTLSCEQNLNHDAMYWYRQDPGQGLRLIYYSQIVNDFQKGDIAEGYSVSREKKESFPLTVTSAQKNPTAFYLCASSIASGSVNEQFFGPGTRLTVL.

The genes are TRBV30 and TRBJ2-7; D gene unclear. Germline lookup yields CDR1 GTSNPN and CDR2 SVGIG (reference sequence). The V gene lost 2 bases and the J gene lost 3 bases, with 8 bases spanning the gap. The CDR3 is 12 amino acids. CDR3 in amino acids: CAWSHDHYEQYF. The CDR3 DNA reads TGTGCCTGGAGTCATGACCACTACGAGCAGTACTTC.

The V gene is TRBV2, the J gene TRBJ1-1; D is ambiguous. This CDR3 comprises 14 residues. Germline V gene lookup returns CDR1 SNHLY and CDR2 FYNNEI. Trimming left V 4 bases short and J 2 bases short, with 11 bases between. CDR3 sequence reads: CASSVRHSNTEAFF. In DNA, the CDR3 is TGTGCCAGCAGTGTAAGACACTCAAACACTGAAGCTTTCTTT.

The V call is TRBV7-2, the J call TRBJ1-2, with a tentative D call TRBD1 (5 bases). Deletions cut 1 base from V and 5 bases from J, with 17 bases between. CDR1 and CDR2 (germline): SGHTA, FQGNSA. This CDR3 spans 16 amino acids. The chain's CDR3 is CASSLVSAQAPYGYTF. CDR3 sequence (DNA): TGTGCCAGCAGCTTAGTTTCGGCACAGGCACCATATGGCTACACCTTC. The variable domain in full, with the rest retrieved from reference TRBV7-2 and TRBJ1-2, is GAGVSQSPSNKVTEKGKDVELRCDPISGHTALYWYRQSLGQGLEFLIYFQGNSAPDKSGLPSDRFSAERTGGSVSTLTIQRTQQEDSAVYLCASSLVSAQAPYGYTFGSGTRLTVV.

This chain connects TRBV11-2 to TRBJ2-1; no clear D gene. Looked up from germline, CDR1 is SGHAT and CDR2 is FQNNGV. V was shortened by 4 bases and J by 0 bases, with 16 bases between the two germline ends. The CDR3 is 17 amino acids. CDR3 DNA sequence: TGTGCCAGCAGCTCCCGAGGACCCCAGAGCTCCTACAATGAGCAGTTCTTC. Amino acids: CASSSRGPQSSYNEQFF.